This TCR beta chain emerged from a study of T cells in Graves' hyperthyroidism and ophthalmopathy. The wider study: Peripheral blood was taken when the disease was first diagnosed, before any treatment began.

V gave up 8 bases and J gave up 1 base, with 8 bases separating them. The CDR3 is 12 amino acids. Germline loops: CDR1 LGHDT, CDR2 YNNKEL (reference sequence). Amplified TCR beta CDR3 regions came from RNA transcripts. An initial round of RT-PCR targeting the TCR CDR3 relied on the HTBI primer set. TCRdb analysed the multiplex PCR reads with MiXCR anew, one entry per CDR3 protein. The sample includes about 500,000 distinct CDR3 sequences, 16% of them seen just once. Overall study findings and caveats: Blood held most thyroid clonotypes expanded above 0.001 frequency.

This clonotype was seen ten or more times. Its matching antigen is unknown. The sample was blood. This TCR derives from a woman aged 18-35 years with Graves' hyperthyroidism. The chain couples TRBV3-1 to TRBJ1-1; TRBD1 might be the D (6 bases). The CDR3 region has the DNA TGTGCCAGCGCCAGGGGGAACACTGAAGCTTTCTTT. Translating gives CASARGNTEAFF.